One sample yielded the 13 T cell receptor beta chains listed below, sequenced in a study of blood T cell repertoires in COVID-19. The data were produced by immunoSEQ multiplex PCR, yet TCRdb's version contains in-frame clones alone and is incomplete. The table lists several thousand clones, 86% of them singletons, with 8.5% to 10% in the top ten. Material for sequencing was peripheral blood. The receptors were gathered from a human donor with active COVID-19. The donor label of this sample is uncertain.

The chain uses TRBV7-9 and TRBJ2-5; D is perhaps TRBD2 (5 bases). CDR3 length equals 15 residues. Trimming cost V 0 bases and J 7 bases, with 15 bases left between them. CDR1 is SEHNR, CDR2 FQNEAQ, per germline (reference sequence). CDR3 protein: CASSLAELEAGTQYF. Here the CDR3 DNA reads TGTGCCAGCAGCTTAGCGGAGTTGGAGGCGGGGACCCAGTACTTC.

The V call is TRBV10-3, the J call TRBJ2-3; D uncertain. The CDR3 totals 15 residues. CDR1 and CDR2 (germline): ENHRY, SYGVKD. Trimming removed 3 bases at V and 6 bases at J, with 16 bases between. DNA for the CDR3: TGTGCCATCAGTGACCAGACGGGTCTGAGGGATACGCAGTATTTT. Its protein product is CAISDQTGLRDTQYF.

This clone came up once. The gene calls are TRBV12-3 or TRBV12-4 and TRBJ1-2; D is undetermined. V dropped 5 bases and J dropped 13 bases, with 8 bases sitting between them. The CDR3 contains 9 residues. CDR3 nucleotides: TGTGCCAGCAGTCAAGATAGCACCTTC. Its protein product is CASSQDSTF.

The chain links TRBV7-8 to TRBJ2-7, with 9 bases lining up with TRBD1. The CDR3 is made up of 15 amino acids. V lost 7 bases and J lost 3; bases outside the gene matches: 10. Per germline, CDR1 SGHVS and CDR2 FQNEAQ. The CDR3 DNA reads TGTGCCAGCACGAAAGACAGGGGGGCCGACTACGAGCAGTACTTC. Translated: CASTKDRGADYEQYF.

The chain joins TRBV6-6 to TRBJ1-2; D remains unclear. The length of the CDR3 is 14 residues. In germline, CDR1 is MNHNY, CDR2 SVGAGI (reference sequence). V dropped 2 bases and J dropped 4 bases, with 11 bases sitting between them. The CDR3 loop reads CASSYPAVLYGYTF. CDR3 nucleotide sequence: TGTGCCAGCAGTTACCCCGCAGTCCTCTATGGCTACACCTTC.

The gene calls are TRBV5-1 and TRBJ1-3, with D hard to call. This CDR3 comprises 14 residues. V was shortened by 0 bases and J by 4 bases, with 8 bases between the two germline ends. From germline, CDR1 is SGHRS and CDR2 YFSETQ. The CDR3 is CASSLGQEGNTIYF. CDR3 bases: TGCGCCAGCAGCTTGGGTCAGGAAGGAAACACCATATATTTT.

The CDR3 DNA follows: TGTGCCAGCCTACCCGCAAACAGGGGCCGTGAAAAACTGTTTTTT. Translated: CASLPANRGREKLFF. This chain joins TRBV6-5 and TRBJ1-4; TRBD1 matches at 7 bases. Germline lookup yields CDR1 MNHEY and CDR2 SVGAGI. Losses at the gene ends were 8 bases for V and 7 bases for J; bases not matched to a gene: 13. CDR3 length: 15 amino acids.

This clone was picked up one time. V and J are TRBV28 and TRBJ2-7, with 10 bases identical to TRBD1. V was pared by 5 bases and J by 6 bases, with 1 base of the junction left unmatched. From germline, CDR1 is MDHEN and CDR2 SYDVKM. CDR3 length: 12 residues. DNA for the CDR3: TGTGCCAGCAGTGGGACAGGGGCCGAGCAGTACTTC. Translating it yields CASSGTGAEQYF. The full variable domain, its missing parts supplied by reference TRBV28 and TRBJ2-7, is DVKVTQSSRYLVKRTGEKVFLECVQDMDHENMFWYRQDPGLGLRLIYFSYDVKMKEKGDIPEGYSVSREKKERFSLILESASTNQTSMYLCASSGTGAEQYFGPGTRLTVT.

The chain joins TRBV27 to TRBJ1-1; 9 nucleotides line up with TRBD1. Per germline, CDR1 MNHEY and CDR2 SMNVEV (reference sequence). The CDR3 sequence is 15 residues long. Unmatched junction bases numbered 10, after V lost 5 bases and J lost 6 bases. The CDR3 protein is CASSTRQGDLAEAFF. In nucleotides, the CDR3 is TGTGCCAGCAGTACCCGACAGGGGGATTTGGCTGAAGCTTTCTTT.

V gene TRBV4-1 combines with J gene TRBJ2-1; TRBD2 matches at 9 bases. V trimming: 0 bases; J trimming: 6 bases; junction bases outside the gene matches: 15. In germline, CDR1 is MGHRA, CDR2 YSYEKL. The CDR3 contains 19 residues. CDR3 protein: CASSQERGPAGGPINEQFF. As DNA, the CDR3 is TGCGCCAGCAGCCAAGAGAGGGGCCCAGCGGGGGGACCCATCAATGAGCAGTTCTTC.

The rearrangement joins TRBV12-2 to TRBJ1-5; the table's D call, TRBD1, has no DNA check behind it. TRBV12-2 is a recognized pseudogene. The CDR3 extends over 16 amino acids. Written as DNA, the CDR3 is TGTGCAAGTCGAGTCGACAGGGGGCAGGCGAATCAGCCCCAGCATTTT. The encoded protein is CASRVDRGQANQPQHF.

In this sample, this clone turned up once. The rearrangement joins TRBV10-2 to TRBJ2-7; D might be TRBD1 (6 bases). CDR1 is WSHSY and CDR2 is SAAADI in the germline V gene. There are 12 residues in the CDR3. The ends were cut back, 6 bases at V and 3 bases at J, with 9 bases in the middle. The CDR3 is CASRQTGYEQYF. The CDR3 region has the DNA TGCGCCAGCAGGCAGACAGGCTACGAGCAGTACTTC.

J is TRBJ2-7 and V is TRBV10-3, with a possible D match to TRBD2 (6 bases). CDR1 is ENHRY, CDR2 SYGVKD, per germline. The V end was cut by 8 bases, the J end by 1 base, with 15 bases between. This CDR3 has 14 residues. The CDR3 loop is CAISTSLPSYEQYF. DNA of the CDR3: TGTGCCATCTCCACTAGCCTTCCATCCTACGAGCAGTACTTC.